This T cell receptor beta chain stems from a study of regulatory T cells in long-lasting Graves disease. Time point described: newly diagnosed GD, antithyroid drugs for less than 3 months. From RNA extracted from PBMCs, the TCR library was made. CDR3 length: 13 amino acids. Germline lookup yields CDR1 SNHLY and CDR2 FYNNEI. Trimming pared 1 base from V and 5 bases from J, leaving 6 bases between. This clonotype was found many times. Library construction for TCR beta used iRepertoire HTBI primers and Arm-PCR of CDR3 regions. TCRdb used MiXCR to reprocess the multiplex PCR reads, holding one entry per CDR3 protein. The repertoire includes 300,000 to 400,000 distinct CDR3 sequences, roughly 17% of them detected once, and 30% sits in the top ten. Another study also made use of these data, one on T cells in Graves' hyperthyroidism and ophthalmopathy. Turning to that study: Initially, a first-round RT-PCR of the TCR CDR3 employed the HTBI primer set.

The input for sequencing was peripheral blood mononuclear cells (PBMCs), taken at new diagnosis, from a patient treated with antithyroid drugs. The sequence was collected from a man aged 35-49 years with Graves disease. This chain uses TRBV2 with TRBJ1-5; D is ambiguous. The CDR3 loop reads CASSEERDQPQHF. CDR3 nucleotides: TGTGCCAGCAGTGAAGAAAGGGATCAGCCCCAGCATTTT.